These T cell receptor beta chains were read from a single sample in a study of tumor-infiltrating lymphocytes in localized non-small cell lung cancer. Here immunoSEQ multiplex PCR was the method, and the copy in TCRdb shows in-frame clones only, minus some. The repertoire holds roughly 24,000 clones, with roughly two thirds as singletons. The sample comprised lung tumor tissue. The source is a human donor with non-small cell lung cancer. Both conserved end residues are part of each CDR3. D genes are given only for firm matches. Rows give clone size only sometimes, using once, few, many, or a class for an expanded clone.

V gene: TRBV5-1; J gene: TRBJ2-1; D gene: TRBD2; clone size: NA; CDR3 DNA: TGCGCCAGCACCGTGGGACTAGCGGAGGACGAGCAGTTCTTC; CDR3 protein: CASTVGLAEDEQFF
V gene: TRBV7-9; J gene: TRBJ1-1; D gene: NA; clone size: few; CDR3 DNA: TGTGCCAGCACCGACCTAGGGATGAACACTGAAGCTTTCTTT; CDR3 protein: CASTDLGMNTEAFF
V gene: TRBV10-2; J gene: TRBJ1-2; D gene: NA; clone size: medium-sized; CDR3 DNA: TGCGCCAGCAGTGGGGCAGGCGGCTACACCTTC; CDR3 protein: CASSGAGGYTF
V gene: TRBV7-8; J gene: TRBJ2-2; D gene: TRBD2; clone size: NA; CDR3 DNA: TGTGCCAGCAGATCACTAGCGGGGGTGCTCGGGGAGCTGTTTTTT; CDR3 protein: CASRSLAGVLGELFF
V gene: TRBV6-1; J gene: TRBJ2-2; D gene: NA; clone size: NA; CDR3 DNA: TGTGCCAGCAGTGCATGGGGTCCGGACGAAACCGGGCTGTTTTTT; CDR3 protein: CASSAWGPDETGLFF
V gene: TRBV7-8; J gene: TRBJ2-1; D gene: NA; clone size: NA; CDR3 DNA: TGTGCCAGCAGCTTAGGGACTACCTACAATGAGCAGTTCTTC; CDR3 protein: CASSLGTTYNEQFF
V gene: TRBV11-3; J gene: TRBJ2-3; D gene: NA; clone size: NA; CDR3 DNA: TGTGCCAGCAGCTTAGGTGGACCCACAGATACGCAGTATTTT; CDR3 protein: CASSLGGPTDTQYF
V gene: TRBV6-5; J gene: TRBJ1-5; D gene: NA; clone size: NA; CDR3 DNA: TGTGCCAGCGGGGTAGGGATCCGGCAGCCCCAGCATTTT; CDR3 protein: CASGVGIRQPQHF
V gene: TRBV18; J gene: TRBJ2-7; D gene: NA; clone size: NA; CDR3 DNA: TGTGCCAGCTCACCAGAGAAAGGGGGAAAATACGAGCAGTACTTC; CDR3 protein: CASSPEKGGKYEQYF
V gene: TRBV4-2; J gene: TRBJ2-5; D gene: TRBD2; clone size: NA; CDR3 DNA: TGTGCCAGCAGCCACCTGCGGGGGGAGGAGACCCAGTACTTC; CDR3 protein: CASSHLRGEETQYF
V gene: TRBV9; J gene: TRBJ1-4; D gene: NA; clone size: medium-sized; CDR3 DNA: TGTGCCAGCAGCGTAGGCGGGGACACCTATGAAAAACTGTTTTTT; CDR3 protein: CASSVGGDTYEKLFF
V gene: TRBV9; J gene: TRBJ2-1; D gene: TRBD2; clone size: NA; CDR3 DNA: TGTGCCAGCAGCGTGGGACTAGCGGGAGCTAATGAGCAGTTCTTC; CDR3 protein: CASSVGLAGANEQFF
V gene: TRBV29-1; J gene: TRBJ1-2; D gene: NA; clone size: few; CDR3 DNA: TGCAGCGTTGAGGCAGGGAACTATGGCTACACCTTC; CDR3 protein: CSVEAGNYGYTF
V gene: TRBV2; J gene: TRBJ1-2; D gene: TRBD1; clone size: NA; CDR3 DNA: TGTGCCACCCGCCGGGACAGAGAAGATGGCTACACCTTC; CDR3 protein: CATRRDREDGYTF
V gene: TRBV6-6; J gene: TRBJ2-5; D gene: NA; clone size: NA; CDR3 DNA: TGTGCCACCCCACCCAGAGAGCGGGAAGAGACCCAGTACTTC; CDR3 protein: CATPPREREETQYF
V gene: TRBV6-1; J gene: TRBJ1-1; D gene: NA; clone size: NA; CDR3 DNA: TGTGCCAGCAGTGAAAACAGGGTCACTGAAGCTTTCTTT; CDR3 protein: CASSENRVTEAFF
V gene: TRBV5-1; J gene: TRBJ1-1; D gene: NA; clone size: NA; CDR3 DNA: TGCGCCAGCAGCTTGGGTCAGGGCCCCATGTCTGGGGACACTGAAGCTTTCTTT; CDR3 protein: CASSLGQGPMSGDTEAFF
V gene: TRBV5-6; J gene: TRBJ1-5; D gene: NA; clone size: NA; CDR3 DNA: TGTGCCAGCACCGTGAGTTTGGGGGCAAGGGATCAGCCCCAGCATTTT; CDR3 protein: CASTVSLGARDQPQHF
V gene: TRBV6-6; J gene: TRBJ2-1; D gene: NA; clone size: NA; CDR3 DNA: TGTGCCAGCAGCCTCTCTCCGATGTATGAGCAGTTCTTC; CDR3 protein: CASSLSPMYEQFF
V gene: TRBV5-1; J gene: TRBJ2-3; D gene: NA; clone size: NA; CDR3 DNA: TGCGCCAGCAGCTTCGACGTAAGATCAGATACGCAGTATTTT; CDR3 protein: CASSFDVRSDTQYF
V gene: TRBV21-1; J gene: TRBJ1-4; D gene: NA; clone size: NA; CDR3 DNA: TGTGCCAGCAGCAAGCTCGGGGATGTGGAAAAACTGTTTTTT; CDR3 protein: CASSKLGDVEKLFF
V gene: TRBV6-1; J gene: TRBJ1-3; D gene: NA; clone size: NA; CDR3 DNA: TGTGCCAGCAGTACGGTCAACTCTGGAAACACCATATATTTT; CDR3 protein: CASSTVNSGNTIYF
V gene: TRBV5-4; J gene: TRBJ1-1; D gene: NA; clone size: NA; CDR3 DNA: TGTGCCAGCAGCCGAGGACAGAACACTGAAGCTTTCTTT; CDR3 protein: CASSRGQNTEAFF
V gene: TRBV2; J gene: TRBJ1-5; D gene: NA; clone size: few; CDR3 DNA: TGTGCCAGCCACGGGGGTAGCAATCAGCCCCAGCATTTT; CDR3 protein: CASHGGSNQPQHF
V gene: TRBV4-1; J gene: TRBJ2-5; D gene: NA; clone size: few; CDR3 DNA: TGCGCCAGCAGCCAGCCCACCGTACCGATAGCTAAATGGACCCAGTACTTC; CDR3 protein: CASSQPTVPIAKWTQYF
V gene: TRBV5-1; J gene: TRBJ2-3; D gene: NA; clone size: NA; CDR3 DNA: TGCGCCAGCAGCTTGTACGGGGGGCAAGGGGCAGATACGCAGTATTTT; CDR3 protein: CASSLYGGQGADTQYF
V gene: TRBV13; J gene: TRBJ1-1; D gene: NA; clone size: few; CDR3 DNA: TGTGCCAGCAGCTTGACGGTGAACACTGAAGCTTTCTTT; CDR3 protein: CASSLTVNTEAFF
V gene: TRBV28; J gene: TRBJ1-5; D gene: NA; clone size: NA; CDR3 DNA: TGTGCCAGCAGTTTATCCCAGGGTCGGGTTCAGCCCCAGCATTTT; CDR3 protein: CASSLSQGRVQPQHF
V gene: TRBV30; J gene: TRBJ1-2; D gene: NA; clone size: few; CDR3 DNA: TGTGCCTGGAGTCCAAGTGGAGGGACCAGCACCTTC; CDR3 protein: CAWSPSGGTSTF
V gene: TRBV7-9; J gene: TRBJ2-7; D gene: TRBD2; clone size: NA; CDR3 DNA: TGTGCCAGCAGCCTTTTTGCGGGACTAGAGTACGAGCAGTACTTC; CDR3 protein: CASSLFAGLEYEQYF
V gene: TRBV5-5; J gene: TRBJ2-5; D gene: NA; clone size: once; CDR3 DNA: TGTGCCAGCAGTTTCCAGGATTACCAAGAGACCCAGTACTTC; CDR3 protein: CASSFQDYQETQYF
V gene: TRBV11-2; J gene: TRBJ2-3; D gene: NA; clone size: NA; CDR3 DNA: TGTGCCAGCAGCTTGAGTACGCAGTATTTT; CDR3 protein: CASSLSTQYF
V gene: TRBV5-5; J gene: TRBJ2-7; D gene: NA; clone size: few; CDR3 DNA: TGTGCCAGCAGCGATGTAAAGAGCTCCTACGAGCAGTACTTC; CDR3 protein: CASSDVKSSYEQYF
V gene: TRBV18; J gene: TRBJ2-1; D gene: NA; clone size: few; CDR3 DNA: TGTGCCAGCTCACCACCGGTGAGGGGCAATGAGCAGTTCTTC; CDR3 protein: CASSPPVRGNEQFF
V gene: TRBV7-9; J gene: TRBJ2-2; D gene: NA; clone size: NA; CDR3 DNA: TGTGCCAGCAGCGACCGCTGGGCCAGACAGGAAAAAACCGGGGAGCTGTTTTTT; CDR3 protein: CASSDRWARQEKTGELFF
V gene: TRBV6-1; J gene: TRBJ1-5; D gene: TRBD1; clone size: once; CDR3 DNA: TGTGCCAGCAGTAGAGGACAGGGCAACAATCAGCCCCAGCATTTT; CDR3 protein: CASSRGQGNNQPQHF
V gene: TRBV6-1; J gene: TRBJ1-2; D gene: NA; clone size: NA; CDR3 DNA: TGTGCCAGCAGTGAGGACAGAGACTATGGCTACACCTTC; CDR3 protein: CASSEDRDYGYTF
V gene: TRBV7-9; J gene: TRBJ1-5; D gene: NA; clone size: NA; CDR3 DNA: TGTGCCAGCAGCTTTTATAGCAATCAGCCCCAGCATTTT; CDR3 protein: CASSFYSNQPQHF
V gene: TRBV5-1; J gene: TRBJ2-1; D gene: NA; clone size: few; CDR3 DNA: TGCGCCAGCAGCTTGTTGGGGAGCTCCTACAATGAGCAGTTCTTC; CDR3 protein: CASSLLGSSYNEQFF
V gene: TRBV2; J gene: TRBJ1-1; D gene: NA; clone size: NA; CDR3 DNA: TGTGCCAGCAGTGCTCGGGGTGGGGACACTGAAGCTTTCTTT; CDR3 protein: CASSARGGDTEAFF
V gene: TRBV7-2; J gene: TRBJ1-1; D gene: NA; clone size: NA; CDR3 DNA: TGTGCCAGCAGCTTATGGGTCTCGGCTGAAGCTTTCTTT; CDR3 protein: CASSLWVSAEAFF
V gene: TRBV19; J gene: TRBJ1-5; D gene: NA; clone size: few; CDR3 DNA: TGTGCCAGTACTAGGGGGGCAAGGAATCAGCCCCAGCATTTT; CDR3 protein: CASTRGARNQPQHF
V gene: TRBV2; J gene: TRBJ1-5; D gene: NA; clone size: NA; CDR3 DNA: TGTGCCAGCAGTGACAGGAGTGGCAATCAGCCCCAGCATTTT; CDR3 protein: CASSDRSGNQPQHF
V gene: TRBV6-1; J gene: TRBJ2-1; D gene: NA; clone size: NA; CDR3 DNA: TGTGCCAGCAGTGAAAATTACGGGTCGTACAATGAGCAGTTCTTC; CDR3 protein: CASSENYGSYNEQFF
V gene: TRBV7-7; J gene: TRBJ2-2; D gene: NA; clone size: NA; CDR3 DNA: TGTGCCAGCAGCCCCATGTCTAACACCGGGGAGCTGTTTTTT; CDR3 protein: CASSPMSNTGELFF
V gene: TRBV5-1; J gene: TRBJ1-1; D gene: NA; clone size: NA; CDR3 DNA: TGCGCCAGCTCTCTCGACGGGACTAACACTGAAGCTTTCTTT; CDR3 protein: CASSLDGTNTEAFF
V gene: TRBV4-1; J gene: TRBJ2-3; D gene: TRBD2; clone size: NA; CDR3 DNA: TGCGCCAGCAGCCAAGAAGTGACTAGCGGCGGAGGAGATACGCAGTATTTT; CDR3 protein: CASSQEVTSGGGDTQYF
V gene: TRBV9; J gene: TRBJ2-3; D gene: TRBD2; clone size: NA; CDR3 DNA: TGTGCCAGCAGCGAACTAGCGGGAATTGCAGATACGCAGTATTTT; CDR3 protein: CASSELAGIADTQYF
V gene: TRBV6-5; J gene: TRBJ1-1; D gene: NA; clone size: NA; CDR3 DNA: TGTGCCAGCAAGGGCAGCCAGAACACTGAAGCTTTCTTT; CDR3 protein: CASKGSQNTEAFF